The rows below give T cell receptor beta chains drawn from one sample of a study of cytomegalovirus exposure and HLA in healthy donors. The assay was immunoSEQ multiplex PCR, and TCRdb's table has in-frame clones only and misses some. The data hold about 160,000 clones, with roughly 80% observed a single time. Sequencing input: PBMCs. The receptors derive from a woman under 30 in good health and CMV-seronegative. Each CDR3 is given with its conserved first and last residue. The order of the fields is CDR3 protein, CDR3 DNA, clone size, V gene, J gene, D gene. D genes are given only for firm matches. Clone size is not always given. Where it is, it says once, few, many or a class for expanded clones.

CDR3aa: CASSQEGRGFPTGELFF
CDR3nt: TGCGCCAGCAGCCAAGAAGGGCGGGGCTTCCCTACTGGGGAGCTGTTTTTT
abundance: NA
v_gene: TRBV4-3
j_gene: TRBJ2-2
d_gene: NA

CDR3aa: CASSRMTATNEKLFF
CDR3nt: TGTGCCAGCAGCCGAATGACAGCAACTAATGAAAAACTGTTTTTT
abundance: NA
v_gene: TRBV7-9
j_gene: TRBJ1-4
d_gene: NA

CDR3aa: CASSPGTGDRQPQHF
CDR3nt: TGTGCCAGCAGTCCCGGGACAGGGGACCGACAGCCCCAGCATTTT
abundance: NA
v_gene: TRBV6-6
j_gene: TRBJ1-5
d_gene: TRBD1

CDR3aa: CASSRQGGGEQFF
CDR3nt: TGTGCCAGCAGCCGACAGGGGGGCGGGGAGCAGTTCTTC
abundance: few
v_gene: TRBV6-5
j_gene: TRBJ2-1
d_gene: TRBD1

CDR3aa: CASSPTDRGVSYEQYF
CDR3nt: TGTGCCAGCAGTCCGACGGACAGGGGGGTCTCCTACGAGCAGTACTTC
abundance: few
v_gene: TRBV28
j_gene: TRBJ2-7
d_gene: TRBD1

CDR3aa: CASSRTGGYTFLFSSYEQYF
CDR3nt: TGTGCCAGCAGTCGGACAGGGGGCTATACCTTCCTCTTTAGCTCCTACGAGCAGTACTTC
abundance: NA
v_gene: TRBV28
j_gene: TRBJ2-7
d_gene: TRBD1

CDR3aa: CASSFFAGFGAEAFF
CDR3nt: TGTGCCAGCAGCTTCTTTGCGGGTTTCGGCGCTGAAGCTTTCTTT
abundance: NA
v_gene: TRBV7-9
j_gene: TRBJ1-1
d_gene: NA

CDR3aa: CASSREVASTEAFF
CDR3nt: TGTGCCAGCAGCCGAGAGGTGGCGAGCACTGAAGCTTTCTTT
abundance: NA
v_gene: TRBV7-9
j_gene: TRBJ1-1
d_gene: NA

CDR3aa: CASSFQGRYEQYF
CDR3nt: TGCGCCAGCAGCTTTCAGGGGCGCTACGAGCAGTACTTC
abundance: NA
v_gene: TRBV5-1
j_gene: TRBJ2-7
d_gene: NA

CDR3aa: CASSLGGAFINQPQHF
CDR3nt: TGTGCCAGCAGTTTAGGAGGGGCCTTCATAAATCAGCCCCAGCATTTT
abundance: few
v_gene: TRBV28
j_gene: TRBJ1-5
d_gene: NA

CDR3aa: CASSQDKGISGANVLTF
CDR3nt: TGTGCCAGCAGCCAAGATAAGGGGATCTCTGGGGCCAACGTCCTGACTTTC
abundance: once
v_gene: TRBV14
j_gene: TRBJ2-6
d_gene: NA

CDR3aa: CASAGGAPNYGYTF
CDR3nt: TGTGCCAGCGCGGGGGGGGCTCCCAACTATGGCTACACCTTC
abundance: NA
v_gene: TRBV6-1
j_gene: TRBJ1-2
d_gene: NA

CDR3aa: CASFDRGYNEQFF
CDR3nt: TGTGCCAGCTTTGACAGGGGCTACAATGAGCAGTTCTTC
abundance: NA
v_gene: TRBV6-5
j_gene: TRBJ2-1
d_gene: TRBD1

CDR3aa: CASSSSLSGNTIYF
CDR3nt: TGTGCCAGCAGTTCGTCACTTTCTGGAAACACCATATATTTT
abundance: few
v_gene: TRBV7-9
j_gene: TRBJ1-3
d_gene: NA

CDR3aa: CASSEVPGLNRPQHF
CDR3nt: TGTGCCAGCAGTGAAGTTCCAGGCCTGAATCGGCCCCAGCATTTT
abundance: few
v_gene: TRBV6-1
j_gene: TRBJ1-5
d_gene: NA

CDR3aa: CASSLPGLGRAGELFF
CDR3nt: TGTGCCAGCAGTTTACCGGGACTAGGAAGAGCCGGGGAGCTGTTTTTT
abundance: NA
v_gene: TRBV28
j_gene: TRBJ2-2
d_gene: TRBD2

CDR3aa: CSVETSGSPDTQYF
CDR3nt: TGCAGCGTTGAAACTAGCGGGAGCCCCGATACGCAGTATTTT
abundance: NA
v_gene: TRBV29-1
j_gene: TRBJ2-3
d_gene: TRBD2

CDR3aa: CASSLYLPRASVYEQYF
CDR3nt: TGTGCCAGCAGCTTATATCTCCCCAGGGCATCTGTCTACGAGCAGTACTTC
abundance: once
v_gene: TRBV7-2
j_gene: TRBJ2-7
d_gene: NA

CDR3aa: CASSFSGGLEEKLFF
CDR3nt: TGCGCCAGCAGCTTCTCAGGGGGCCTTGAAGAAAAACTGTTTTTT
abundance: NA
v_gene: TRBV5-1
j_gene: TRBJ1-4
d_gene: TRBD1

CDR3aa: CASSNYKRDQETQYF
CDR3nt: TGTGCCAGCAGCAACTATAAGAGGGACCAAGAGACCCAGTACTTC
abundance: NA
v_gene: TRBV6-6
j_gene: TRBJ2-5
d_gene: NA

CDR3aa: CASNRGSTDTQYF
CDR3nt: TGTGCCAGTAACCGGGGTAGCACAGATACGCAGTATTTT
abundance: NA
v_gene: TRBV19
j_gene: TRBJ2-3
d_gene: NA

CDR3aa: CASSYQGTEGYTF
CDR3nt: TGTGCCAGCAGCTACCAGGGGACGGAGGGCTACACCTTC
abundance: NA
v_gene: TRBV7-9
j_gene: TRBJ1-2
d_gene: NA

CDR3aa: CASSVGASGRFGDTQYF
CDR3nt: TGTGCCAGCAGCGTAGGTGCTAGCGGGAGGTTCGGGGATACGCAGTATTTT
abundance: NA
v_gene: TRBV9
j_gene: TRBJ2-3
d_gene: TRBD2

CDR3aa: CASSLERIAASTKNIQYF
CDR3nt: TGCGCCAGCAGCCTTGAACGGATAGCGGCTAGTACCAAAAACATTCAGTACTTC
abundance: NA
v_gene: TRBV4-3
j_gene: TRBJ2-4
d_gene: NA

CDR3aa: CASSLGTGFETQYF
CDR3nt: TGCGCCAGCAGCTTGGGGACAGGGTTTGAGACCCAGTACTTC
abundance: NA
v_gene: TRBV5-1
j_gene: TRBJ2-5
d_gene: TRBD1

CDR3aa: CASSRAGVTDTQYF
CDR3nt: TGTGCCAGCTCAAGAGCGGGAGTGACAGATACGCAGTATTTT
abundance: NA
v_gene: TRBV18
j_gene: TRBJ2-3
d_gene: TRBD2

CDR3aa: CASSPPGQVNTGELFF
CDR3nt: TGTGCCAGCAGCCCCCCGGGACAGGTGAACACCGGGGAGCTGTTTTTT
abundance: NA
v_gene: TRBV7-9
j_gene: TRBJ2-2
d_gene: TRBD1

CDR3aa: CASSIRQGETQYF
CDR3nt: TGTGCCAGTAGTATCCGACAGGGGGAGACCCAGTACTTC
abundance: few
v_gene: TRBV19
j_gene: TRBJ2-5
d_gene: TRBD1

CDR3aa: CASSVGQGADTQYF
CDR3nt: TGTGCCAGCTCAGTGGGACAGGGAGCAGATACGCAGTATTTT
abundance: once
v_gene: TRBV18
j_gene: TRBJ2-3
d_gene: TRBD1

CDR3aa: CASSLAGGYNEQFF
CDR3nt: TGCGCCAGCAGTCTAGCGGGAGGCTACAATGAGCAGTTCTTC
abundance: once
v_gene: TRBV10-2
j_gene: TRBJ2-1
d_gene: TRBD2

CDR3aa: CASPFGGTGGRGRRDQPQHF
CDR3nt: TGTGCCAGCCCCTTTGGCGGGACAGGCGGACGTGGACGGAGGGATCAGCCCCAGCATTTT
abundance: NA
v_gene: TRBV5-5
j_gene: TRBJ1-5
d_gene: TRBD1

CDR3aa: CASSLGTGVSYEQYF
CDR3nt: TGCGCCAGCAGCCTGGGGACAGGTGTTTCCTACGAGCAGTACTTC
abundance: NA
v_gene: TRBV5-1
j_gene: TRBJ2-7
d_gene: TRBD1

CDR3aa: CASNTQGGAASNYGYTF
CDR3nt: TGTGCCAGCAATACACAGGGGGGGGCTGCATCTAACTATGGCTACACCTTC
abundance: NA
v_gene: TRBV2
j_gene: TRBJ1-2
d_gene: TRBD1

CDR3aa: CASSLYVGNYGYTF
CDR3nt: TGTGCCAGCAGCTTGTATGTCGGGAACTATGGCTACACCTTC
abundance: NA
v_gene: TRBV7-8
j_gene: TRBJ1-2
d_gene: NA

CDR3aa: CASRKLTSGSYNEQFF
CDR3nt: TGTGCCAGCAGAAAGCTAACTAGCGGCTCCTACAATGAGCAGTTCTTC
abundance: NA
v_gene: TRBV27
j_gene: TRBJ2-1
d_gene: TRBD2

CDR3aa: CAWWVLGGFANTEAFF
CDR3nt: TGTGCATGGTGGGTATTGGGGGGTTTTGCGAACACTGAAGCTTTCTTT
abundance: NA
v_gene: TRBV2
j_gene: TRBJ1-1
d_gene: NA

CDR3aa: CASRTDGTRGSELFF
CDR3nt: TGTGCCAGCAGGACTGACGGGACTAGGGGTTCTGAGCTGTTTTTT
abundance: NA
v_gene: TRBV28
j_gene: TRBJ2-2
d_gene: TRBD2

CDR3aa: CASSLGGLVFEQFF
CDR3nt: TGTGCCAGCAGTTTAGGTGGACTAGTCTTTGAGCAGTTCTTC
abundance: once
v_gene: TRBV28
j_gene: TRBJ2-1
d_gene: TRBD2

CDR3aa: CASRQKRELGEQYF
CDR3nt: TGTGCCAGTAGGCAGAAGCGGGAGCTCGGCGAGCAGTACTTC
abundance: NA
v_gene: TRBV19
j_gene: TRBJ2-7
d_gene: TRBD2

CDR3aa: CATSSKLAGGEQFF
CDR3nt: TGTGCCACCAGCAGTAAGTTAGCGGGGGGGGAGCAGTTCTTC
abundance: NA
v_gene: TRBV15
j_gene: TRBJ2-1
d_gene: TRBD2

CDR3aa: CASRVPSGAPDEQFF
CDR3nt: TGTGCCAGCAGAGTGCCTAGCGGGGCCCCAGACGAGCAGTTCTTC
abundance: few
v_gene: TRBV28
j_gene: TRBJ2-1
d_gene: TRBD2

CDR3aa: CASSQVVRPRWWLEKLFF
CDR3nt: TGCGCCAGCAGCCAAGTCGTCAGGCCCCGGTGGTGGCTCGAAAAACTGTTTTTT
abundance: NA
v_gene: TRBV4-1
j_gene: TRBJ1-4
d_gene: NA

CDR3aa: CASSFGRGGAGTF
CDR3nt: TGTGCCAGCAGTTTTGGGCGCGGAGGGGCCGGTACCTTC
abundance: once
v_gene: TRBV27
j_gene: TRBJ1-2
d_gene: NA

CDR3aa: CASSERDTQYF
CDR3nt: TGTGCCAGCAGTGAGCGGGATACGCAGTATTTT
abundance: NA
v_gene: TRBV2
j_gene: TRBJ2-3
d_gene: NA

CDR3aa: CASRDRGEETQYF
CDR3nt: TGTGCCAGCAGAGACAGGGGGGAAGAGACCCAGTACTTC
abundance: NA
v_gene: TRBV6-6
j_gene: TRBJ2-5
d_gene: TRBD1

CDR3aa: CASSEVRQSREQYF
CDR3nt: TGTGCCAGCAGTGAAGTTCGACAGTCTCGCGAGCAGTACTTC
abundance: NA
v_gene: TRBV6-1
j_gene: TRBJ2-7
d_gene: NA

CDR3aa: CASSVHGQDTEAFF
CDR3nt: TGTGCCAGCAGCGTCCACGGACAGGACACTGAAGCTTTCTTT
abundance: once
v_gene: TRBV7-9
j_gene: TRBJ1-1
d_gene: TRBD1

CDR3aa: CASSLEQPNQPQHF
CDR3nt: TGTGCCAGCAGCTTAGAACAGCCAAATCAGCCCCAGCATTTT
abundance: NA
v_gene: TRBV7-2
j_gene: TRBJ1-5
d_gene: NA

CDR3aa: CASSHDRSSYNEQFF
CDR3nt: TGCGCCAGCAGCCACGACAGGAGCTCCTACAATGAGCAGTTCTTC
abundance: NA
v_gene: TRBV5-1
j_gene: TRBJ2-1
d_gene: NA

CDR3aa: CASSFRTVSGNTIYF
CDR3nt: TGTGCCAGTAGTTTTCGGACAGTCTCTGGAAACACCATATATTTT
abundance: NA
v_gene: TRBV19
j_gene: TRBJ1-3
d_gene: NA

CDR3aa: CASSQGRETQYF
CDR3nt: TGTGCCAGCAGCCAGGGGCGGGAGACCCAGTACTTC
abundance: NA
v_gene: TRBV7-9
j_gene: TRBJ2-5
d_gene: NA

CDR3aa: CASSQDWRGGGEKLFF
CDR3nt: TGCGCCAGCAGCCAAGATTGGCGGGGGGGCGGTGAAAAACTGTTTTTT
abundance: NA
v_gene: TRBV4-3
j_gene: TRBJ1-4
d_gene: NA

CDR3aa: CAWSSPEQGELNSPLHF
CDR3nt: TGTGCCTGGAGTTCGCCAGAACAGGGGGAATTGAATTCACCCCTCCACTTT
abundance: NA
v_gene: TRBV30
j_gene: TRBJ1-6
d_gene: TRBD1

CDR3aa: CASSVTSGSLVEQFF
CDR3nt: TGTGCCAGCAGCGTGACTAGCGGGAGCCTTGTTGAGCAGTTCTTC
abundance: NA
v_gene: TRBV2
j_gene: TRBJ2-1
d_gene: TRBD2

CDR3aa: CASSQSGTRTQYF
CDR3nt: TGTGCCAGCAGCCAGTCCGGGACTAGAACGCAGTATTTT
abundance: NA
v_gene: TRBV14
j_gene: TRBJ2-3
d_gene: TRBD2

CDR3aa: CASRESGLYEQYF
CDR3nt: TGTGCCAGCAGGGAATCGGGACTTTACGAGCAGTACTTC
abundance: NA
v_gene: TRBV6-1
j_gene: TRBJ2-7
d_gene: NA

CDR3aa: CASSPRDSGNEKLFF
CDR3nt: TGCGCCAGCAGCCCCCGGGACAGTGGGAATGAAAAACTGTTTTTT
abundance: NA
v_gene: TRBV4-3
j_gene: TRBJ1-4
d_gene: TRBD1

CDR3aa: CAIGGRFTYEQYF
CDR3nt: TGTGCCATAGGCGGGAGGTTTACCTACGAGCAGTACTTC
abundance: NA
v_gene: TRBV25-1
j_gene: TRBJ2-7
d_gene: TRBD2

CDR3aa: CASSLGRRVDTQYF
CDR3nt: TGTGCCAGCAGCTTGGGACGCCGGGTAGATACGCAGTATTTT
abundance: NA
v_gene: TRBV5-6
j_gene: TRBJ2-3
d_gene: NA